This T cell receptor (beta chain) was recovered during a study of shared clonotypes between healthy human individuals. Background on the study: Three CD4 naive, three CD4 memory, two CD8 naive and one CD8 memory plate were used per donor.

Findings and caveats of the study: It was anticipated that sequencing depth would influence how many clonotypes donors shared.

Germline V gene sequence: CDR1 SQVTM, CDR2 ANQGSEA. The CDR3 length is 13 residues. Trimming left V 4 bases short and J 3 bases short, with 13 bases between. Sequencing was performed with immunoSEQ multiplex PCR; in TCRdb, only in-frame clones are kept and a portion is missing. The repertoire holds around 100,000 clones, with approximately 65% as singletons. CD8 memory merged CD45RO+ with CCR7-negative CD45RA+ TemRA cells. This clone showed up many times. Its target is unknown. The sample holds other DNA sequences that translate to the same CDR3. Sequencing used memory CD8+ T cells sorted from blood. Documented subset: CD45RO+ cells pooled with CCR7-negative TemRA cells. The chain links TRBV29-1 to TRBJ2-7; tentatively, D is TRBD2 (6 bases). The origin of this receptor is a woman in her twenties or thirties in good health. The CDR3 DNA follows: TGCAGCGTTGGAGGAGGGGAAGGCTACGAGCAGTACTTC. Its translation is CSVGGGEGYEQYF.